This T cell receptor (beta chain) was identified during a study of T-cell reconstitution after alpha-beta-depleted transplantation in children. The CDR3 runs to 15 residues. Germline loops: CDR1 SGDLS, CDR2 YYNGEE. The J segment lost 4 bases and the V segment lost 3 bases, leaving 7 bases of the junction unmatched. The authors prepared the TCRbeta library with unique molecular identifiers. A single record per CDR3 protein comes from TCRdb applying MiXCR to the PCR reads. This table has roughly 220,000 distinct CDR3 sequences, around 9.2% appearing once. Regarding the study as a whole: At one year after transplant, newly produced T cells mostly accounted for T-cell counts and diversity.

In this sample, this clonotype is medium-sized (0.01 to 0.1%). Its antigen is not known. Sequenced material: PBMCs, mostly from graft donor cells, taken 360 days after TCRalphabeta/CD19-depleted stem cell transplant. This sequence joins TRBV9 and TRBJ2-1; TRBD2 matches at 7 bases. The TCR originated in a male patient under 10 years old who had a stem cell transplant for acute myeloid leukemia, so the T cells may come from the graft donor. CDR3 DNA sequence: TGTGCCAGCAGCGGAAGAGGGAGGGATTACAATGAGCAGTTCTTC. Encoded protein: CASSGRGRDYNEQFF.